This T cell receptor (beta chain) was observed in a study of shared T cell receptors in the human thymus. Measured with immunoSEQ multiplex PCR; TCRdb has only the in-frame clones, and not every one. This table holds about 380,000 clones, 85% to 95% found once. CDR1 is MNHEY, CDR2 SMNVEV, per germline (reference sequence). The V end was cut by 6 bases, the J end by 5 bases, with 13 bases between. The CDR3 is made up of 14 amino acids. This clonotype was sampled from a human donor. The chain couples TRBV27 to TRBJ2-2; D possibly matches TRBD1 or TRBD2 (5 bases each). Material: thymocytes. The CDR3 nucleotides read TGTGCCAGCAGGGGGGACGGCGGGACCGGGGAGCTGTTTTTT. Translation: CASRGDGGTGELFF.